This T cell receptor (beta chain) comes out of a study of CD8+ T cells in alopecia areata (dated by TCRdb to the late 2010s). Notes on the research overall: Treated patients were enrolled in an open-label pilot trial of oral tofacitinib at 5 to 10 mg twice daily for moderate-to-severe alopecia areata. Patients stayed on tofacitinib for 6 to 18 months and then had 6 months of follow-up off drug so that delayed response and recurrence could be assessed. To study T cell clonal expansion in alopecia areata, the researchers applied high-throughput TCRbeta sequencing to both the C3H/HeJ mouse model and human patients. Human TCRbeta sequencing covered scalp tissue and sorted CD4+ and CD8+ peripheral blood T cells from patchy and totalis/universalis alopecia areata patients and healthy controls. Biopsies were taken from tofacitinib-treated patients at baseline and again at 4 and 24 weeks into treatment, and several of those patients also had a later scalp biopsy. Scalp clonality was compared among normal scalp (n=4), patchy alopecia areata scalp (n=8), and alopecia totalis/universalis scalp (n=8). RNA came from the PAXgene miRNA kit for fixed scalp, the miRNeasy kit for PBMCs, and the RNeasy kit for mouse skin. immunoSEQ multiplex PCR using 35 Vbeta forward primers and 13 Jbeta reverse primers was used to amplify TCRbeta CDR3 regions. Findings and caveats that apply to the study as a whole: Compared with normal scalp, lesional scalp, particularly in alopecia totalis/universalis, had higher clonality and more expanded CD8+ clones, which suggests antigenic drive. Scalp TCR repertoire analysis is complicated because resident alphabeta T cells in normal human skin are also sequenced, whereas mouse skin is dominated by gammadelta T cells. Compared with mice, TCR sequences shared between patients were less clear, possibly partly because of HLA diversity across the patient population.

Receptors were amplified or captured by the immunoSEQ multiplex PCR assay. For TCR sequencing, RNA was extracted from every sample and reverse transcribed into cDNA to serve as template. SuperScript III was used to make first-strand cDNA, primed with a 2:1 mix of oligo-dT and random hexamers. A synthetic immune receptor repertoire was used to gauge amplification bias, and whatever bias remained was removed computationally. From the authors' description of their analysis: Raw reads were preprocessed to remove errors, and CDR3 was defined according to IMGT conventions as the region from the conserved cysteine to phenylalanine. To get clonality, Shannon entropy was normalized by log2 of the number of productive unique TCRs and the result was subtracted from 1. Whether each scalp clone was CD4 or CD8 was inferred by checking scalp TCRbeta sequences against the CD4 and CD8 repertoires from sorted blood. Sourced from immuneACCESS, this table was stored by TCRdb with only in-frame sequences that have V and J called. A share of the clones is absent; for the studies checked, an unresolved V gene accounts for under half, and the remainder has no known explanation. That table supplies the V and J calls and clone size; D and trimming were determined from the DNA. A total of 150,000 to 200,000 clones appear in this sample, over 55% of them only once. The top ten clones comprise around 1.8% of the sample.

The meaning of the sample's time point label: baseline before oral tofacitinib. From alopecia areata patients, peripheral blood was collected along with lesional scalp punch biopsies. PBMCs were isolated by density centrifugation and stained for CD3, CD4 and CD8, after which CD4+ and CD8+ T cells were sorted on a FACSAria. The CDR3 starts with the cysteine, ends with the phenylalanine, and has 12 residues. The entry retains the CDR3 DNA only, 36 bases that are in frame from base 1. Via the germline V gene, CDR1 is SQVTM and CDR2 ANQGSEA. At the junction V is shortened by 7 bases and J by 1 base, with 9 bases in between. As regards this clone: Its antigen is unknown. No quality values exist for individual bases; no much larger clone is one base distant.

Here the sequenced sample was CD4+ T cells sorted from blood, taken at week 0. The origin of this receptor is a human donor with alopecia areata. The V and J segments used are TRBV29-1 and TRBJ2-3, with no reliable assignment of the D segment. The CDR3: CSGRERTDTQYF. The sequence in DNA is TGCAGCGGCCGAGAGCGCACAGATACGCAGTATTTT.